There are many counts of the clone carrying this TCR beta chain. The antigen remains unidentified. TCRdb reanalysed the reads using MiXCR and keeps one entry per CDR3 protein. The sample records 150,000 to 200,000 distinct CDR3 sequences, 8.5% to 10% being singletons. This sample was included in a study of T cell repertoires in cytomegalovirus infection. Study context: The public TCR beta signatures pointed to both CMV infection and matching HLA type. General observations from the study: There were HLA-C-restricted CMV-specific TCR beta clonotypes dominating the ex vivo response. Summed public TCR beta family frequency identified CMV carriers bearing the relevant HLA.

The V and J ends lost 8 bases and 0 bases respectively, with 11 bases between them. CDR1 is SGHTA and CDR2 is FQGNSA in the germline V gene. This CDR3 spans 14 amino acids. This clonotype originated in a human donor in good health (CMV status not recorded). Some clones in this sample may be carry-over from other donors' samples. The J gene is TRBJ1-3, the V gene TRBV7-2, with unresolved D. The source material was PBMCs. CDR3 sequence reads: CASQTDNSGNTIYF. CDR3 sequence (DNA): TGTGCCAGCCAGACCGATAACTCTGGAAACACCATATATTTT.